This T cell receptor beta chain originates from a study of PD-1 and CTLA-4 blockade in melanoma. Using immunoSEQ multiplex PCR, the repertoire was profiled, and TCRdb retains in-frame clones only, with some absent. The sample holds about 32,000 clones; roughly nine tenths are singletons and the top ten take 6% to 7%. This TCR was recovered from a human donor with melanoma. The material was CD8+ T cells from peripheral blood, obtained from a patient given anti-PD-1 treatment.

The chain's CDR3 is CASSFLPYEQYF. The CDR3 region has the DNA TGTGCCAGCAGTTTCCTCCCCTACGAGCAGTACTTC. The chain employs TRBV12-3 or TRBV12-4 and TRBJ2-7, with D hard to call. The CDR3 spans 12 residues. Trimming took off 3 bases at V and 2 bases at J, with 5 bases between the two ends.